Listed below are T cell receptor beta chains from one sample, sequenced in a study of T cells in pancreatic ductal adenocarcinoma. Assay: immunoSEQ multiplex PCR; the TCRdb copy retains only in-frame clones and omits some. The sample lists about 31,000 clones, more than 90% seen once, with 2.2% in the top ten. The sample was PBMCs. Receptors originate from a human donor with pancreatic ductal adenocarcinoma. Each CDR3 is given without its conserved first and last residue.

j_call v_call cdr3_aa
TRBJ2-2 TRBV6-5 ASSYLSLARNGELF
TRBJ2-7 TRBV11-3 ASSSSASRDRVYEQY
TRBJ2-3 TRBV29-1 SGREGHGQTDTQY
TRBJ2-2 TRBV6-5 ASSWSGARAEELF
TRBJ1-2 TRBV6-5 ASSYHTEFGYT
TRBJ1-3 TRBV5-8 ASSWGLADTIY
TRBJ2-5 TRBV6-6 ASSYPLLSGEETQY
TRBJ2-1 TRBV15 ATSRAGQWANEQF
TRBJ1-1 TRBV6-6 ASRGQANTEAF
TRBJ1-1 TRBV6-1 ASSKKDVSEAF
TRBJ2-7 TRBV11-3 ASSPGATAASYEQY
TRBJ1-3 TRBV30 AWSLGRSSGNTIY
TRBJ2-7 TRBV11-2 ATLGQGWHEQY
TRBJ2-1 TRBV11-2 ASSRAGTSENEQF
TRBJ1-5 TRBV6-5 ASRQTGGNQPQH
TRBJ1-4 TRBV7-9 ASSLRGRGNEKLF
TRBJ2-3 TRBV27 ASSLLPGQGDHTQY
TRBJ2-7 TRBV28 ASKGTSGRAMYEQY
TRBJ1-1 TRBV30 AWSTQGQGPAAEAF
TRBJ2-2 TRBV21-1 ASKTSFAGELF
TRBJ2-3 TRBV11-2 ASSRGDTQY
TRBJ2-7 TRBV5-4 ASSFGQSYEQY
TRBJ2-1 TRBV9 ASTTGGQGVYEQF
TRBJ2-7 TRBV11-3 ASSGRQGAGEQY
TRBJ2-5 TRBV7-9 ASSPTGLVETQY
TRBJ2-5 TRBV28 ASSWGTGVRETQY
TRBJ2-1 TRBV29-1 SVGGGQGALNEQF
TRBJ2-1 TRBV15 ATSRDGSVAYNEQF
TRBJ2-2 TRBV5-1 ASSFQAGATTGELF
TRBJ2-3 TRBV19 ASSIQQDLDTQY
TRBJ1-5 TRBV7-2 ASSLDIYSNQPQH
TRBJ2-5 TRBV29-1 SVATSGRVETQY
TRBJ2-2 TRBV7-2 ASSLDRGSTGELF
TRBJ2-7 TRBV6-5 ASTPSGGYEQY
TRBJ1-1 TRBV7-2 ASSPSAGRTF
TRBJ1-4 TRBV5-3 ARSLAVANEKLF
TRBJ1-2 TRBV27 ASSPGTGWAGNYGYT
TRBJ2-7 TRBV7-4 ASGTSGRGEQY
TRBJ1-2 TRBV5-6 ASSLRWDGGYT
TRBJ1-4 TRBV6-5 ASHTGGASEKLF
TRBJ1-4 TRBV6-4 ASSDYHDQATNEKLF
TRBJ2-1 TRBV2 ASSRASGSSYNEQF
TRBJ1-2 TRBV19 ASRNPGQGAVGYT
TRBJ1-3 TRBV5-5 ASSLDVGAGNTIY
TRBJ2-1 TRBV7-2 ASSSQSGSAYNEQF
TRBJ2-7 TRBV7-9 ASSLSGGTYEQY
TRBJ2-7 TRBV7-8 ASSLEGRPRKYEQY